This T cell receptor beta chain emerged from a study of shared clonotypes between healthy human individuals (dated by TCRdb to 2018 to 2020). In terms of the full investigation: The cohort comprised a couple of women and a few men aged 18 to 49 years. The study deeply sequenced blood TCR repertoires of 5 or 6 healthy adults to estimate repertoire size and the extent of clonotype sharing between individuals. Different laboratories and diverse techniques were used to prepare libraries and sequence TCR repertoires, to increase sequencing depth and limit assay-specific biases. Each donor's leukapheresis produced roughly between roughly 0.85 and 10 billion PBMCs.

TCR CDR3 regions were amplified from genomic DNA by multiplex PCR using the deep immunoSEQ assay. Extracted genomic DNA from each cell subset was spread evenly across all wells of several immunoSEQ 96-well plates, with each plate serving as a replicate. For unsorted PBMC, each replicate PCR was loaded with about 300 ng genomic DNA, equivalent to roughly 31,000 T cell genomes. Ten immunoSEQ deep assay plates were used to sequence the unsorted PBMC genomic DNA. Purified libraries were measured with a Qubit 3.0 fluorometer, size-checked on a Bioanalyzer 2100, and measured again with the KAPA Library Quantification kit. Every immunoSEQ 96-well plate was sequenced on a separate single-read 150-cycle Illumina NextSeq 550 flow cell. Turning to the authors' computational methods: Because the immunoSEQ output held only junctional sequences and lacked quality scores, the filtering could not match the filtering applied to full-length reads. To assign V/J genes and CDR3, sequences were annotated using PyIR, a Python wrapper for IgBLAST v1.9, with IMGT germline references. Any read was removed if the V/J assignment was weak (E-value above 1e-6), the CDR3 was missing, or the read contained stop codons, out-of-frame junctions, or ambiguous translated residues. A V3J clonotype was defined by an identical inferred V gene, J gene, and CDR3 amino acid sequence. The percentage overlap between two repertoires was calculated by dividing the number of shared unique clonotypes by the size of the smaller repertoire. RTK rarefaction, the Chao1 estimator, and Recon v2.1 estimates of unobserved clonotypes were used to assess repertoire richness. The clones in this table, taken by TCRdb from immuneACCESS, are in-frame only. Not every clone is retained; where verified, under half of the shortfall comes from an unresolved V gene, and the cause of the rest is unknown. D and trimming come from the DNA, and the V and J calls and clone size come from that table. Present in this sample are fewer than 600,000 clones, around 78% of which were seen just once. Around 11% of the sample is in the top ten clones.

On this clone: What this receptor recognizes is not known. Base qualities were left out, and no much larger clone turns up one base away.

Healthy HIV-negative adults with no recently reported acute infections or vaccinations were included as donors. Every donor was a Caucasian adult living in Nashville, Tennessee, USA. For unsorted samples, about 90 million PBMCs were counted, and genomic DNA was extracted using the QIAamp DNA Blood Mini kit. Blood was collected by leukapheresis, and PBMCs were isolated by Ficoll-Histopaque density gradient centrifugation and then cryopreserved in liquid nitrogen vapor phase. V drops 5 bases and J drops 4 bases, leaving 14 bases in between. Inclusive of the bounding cysteine and phenylalanine, the CDR3 is 14 residues long. CDR3 DNA only is kept here, 42 bases in frame from base 1. The germline V gene (reference sequence) provides CDR1 MNHEY and CDR2 SMNVEV. Overall study results and their limits: Sampling was restricted to blood, and TCR repertoires in tissues likely differ from the TCR repertoires found in blood. Because the study included only a small number of donors, the genetic and exposure-history diversity represented was limited. Pairwise subsampling led to the expectation that sequencing depth would affect the degree of clonotype sharing among donors.

Sequencing was performed on PBMCs. This receptor was identified in a woman aged 40 to 49 in good health. Some clones in this sample may be carry-over from other donors' samples. The rearranged chain carries TRBV27 and TRBJ1-2; TRBD1 is possibly the D segment (5 matching bases). At the DNA level, the sequence is TGTGCCAGCAGTCCCTCCCGGGGCGGCTATGGCTACACCTTC. This sequence encodes CASSPSRGGYGYTF.